This T cell receptor beta chain appears in the sequencing data of a study of blood T cell dynamics during melanoma immunotherapy. Method: immunoSEQ multiplex PCR; TCRdb's copy keeps in-frame clones and lacks some. The repertoire holds about 6,900 clones, with over 60% as singletons. This CDR3 is built from 13 residues. Germline V gives CDR1 MNHEY, CDR2 SVGAGI. The V and J ends lost 3 bases and 7 bases respectively, with 10 bases between them. The time point denotes: pre-treatment baseline. This receptor was obtained from a human donor with melanoma. Sample: blood, taken from a patient treated with checkpoint blockade. This chain uses TRBV6-5 with TRBJ1-5; tentative D call: TRBD1 (5 bases). The CDR3 coding sequence is TGTGCCAGCAGTTATAGGGGCACCCAGCCCCAGCATTTT. Its protein is CASSYRGTQPQHF.